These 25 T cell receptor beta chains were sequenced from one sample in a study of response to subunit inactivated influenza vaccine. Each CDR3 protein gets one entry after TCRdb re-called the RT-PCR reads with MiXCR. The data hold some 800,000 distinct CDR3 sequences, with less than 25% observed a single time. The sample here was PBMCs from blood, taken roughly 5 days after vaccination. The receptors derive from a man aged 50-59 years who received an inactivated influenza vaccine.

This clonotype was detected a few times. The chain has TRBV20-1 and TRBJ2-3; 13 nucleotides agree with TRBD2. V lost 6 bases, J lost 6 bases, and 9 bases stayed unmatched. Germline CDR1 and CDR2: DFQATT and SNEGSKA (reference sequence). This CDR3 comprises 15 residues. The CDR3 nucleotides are TGCAGTGCCAGTAGGACTAGCGGGAGATCGGATACGCAGTATTTT. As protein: CSASRTSGRSDTQYF.

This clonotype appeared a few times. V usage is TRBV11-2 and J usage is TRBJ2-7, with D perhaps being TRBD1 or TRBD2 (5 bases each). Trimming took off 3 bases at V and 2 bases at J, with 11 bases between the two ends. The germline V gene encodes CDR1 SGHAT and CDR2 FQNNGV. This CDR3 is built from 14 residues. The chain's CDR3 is CASSFDGDAYEQYF. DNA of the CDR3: TGTGCCAGCAGCTTCGACGGGGACGCCTACGAGCAGTACTTC.

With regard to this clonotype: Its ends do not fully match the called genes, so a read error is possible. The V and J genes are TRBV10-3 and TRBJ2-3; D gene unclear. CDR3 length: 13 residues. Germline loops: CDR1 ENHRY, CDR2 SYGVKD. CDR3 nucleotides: TGTGCCATCAGCGTACGGTTCACAGATACGCAGTATTTC. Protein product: CAISVRFTDTQYF.

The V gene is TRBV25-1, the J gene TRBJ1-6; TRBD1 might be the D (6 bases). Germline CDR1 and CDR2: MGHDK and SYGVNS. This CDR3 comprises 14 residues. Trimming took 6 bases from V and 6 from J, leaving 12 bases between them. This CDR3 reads CASSAGQTNSPLHF. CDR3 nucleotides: TGTGCCAGCAGCGCCGGACAGACTAATTCACCCCTCCACTTT.

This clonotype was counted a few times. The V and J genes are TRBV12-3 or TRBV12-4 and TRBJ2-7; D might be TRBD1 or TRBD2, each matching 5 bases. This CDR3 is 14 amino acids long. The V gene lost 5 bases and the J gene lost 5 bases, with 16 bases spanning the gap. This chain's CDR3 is CASSDDGTTNEQYF. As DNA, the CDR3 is TGTGCCAGCAGTGATGATGGGACCACCAACGAGCAGTACTTC.

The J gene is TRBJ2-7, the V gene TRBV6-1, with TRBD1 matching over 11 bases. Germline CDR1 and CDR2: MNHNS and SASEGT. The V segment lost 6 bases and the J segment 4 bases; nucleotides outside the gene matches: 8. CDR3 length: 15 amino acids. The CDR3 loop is CASRNTGQGVYEQYF. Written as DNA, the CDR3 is TGTGCCAGCAGAAATACGGGACAGGGGGTATACGAGCAGTACTTC.

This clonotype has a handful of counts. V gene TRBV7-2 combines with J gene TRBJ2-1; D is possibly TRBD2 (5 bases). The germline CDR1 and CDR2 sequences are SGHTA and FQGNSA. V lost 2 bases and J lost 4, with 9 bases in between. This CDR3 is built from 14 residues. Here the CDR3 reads CASSLNPGYNEQFF. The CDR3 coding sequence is TGTGCCAGCAGCTTAAACCCGGGATACAATGAGCAGTTCTTC.

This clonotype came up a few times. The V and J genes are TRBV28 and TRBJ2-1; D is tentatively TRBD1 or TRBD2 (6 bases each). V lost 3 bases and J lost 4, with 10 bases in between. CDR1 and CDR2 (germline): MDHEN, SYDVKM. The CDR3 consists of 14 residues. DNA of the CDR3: TGTGCCAGCAGTTTGTGGGGGGCTTACAATGAGCAGTTCTTC. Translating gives CASSLWGAYNEQFF.

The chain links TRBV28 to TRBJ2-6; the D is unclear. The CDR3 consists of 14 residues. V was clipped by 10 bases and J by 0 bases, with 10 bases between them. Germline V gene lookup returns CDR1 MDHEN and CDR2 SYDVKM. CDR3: CATPGDSGANVLTF. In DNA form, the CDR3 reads TGTGCCACCCCAGGTGACTCTGGGGCCAACGTCCTGACTTTC.

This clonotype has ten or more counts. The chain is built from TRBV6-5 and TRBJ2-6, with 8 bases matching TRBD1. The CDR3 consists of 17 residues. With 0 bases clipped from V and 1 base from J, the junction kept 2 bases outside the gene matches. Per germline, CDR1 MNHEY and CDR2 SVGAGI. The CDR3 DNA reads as TGTGCCAGCAGTTACTCTAGGACAGGGTCTGGGGCCAACGTCCTGACTTTC. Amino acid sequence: CASSYSRTGSGANVLTF.

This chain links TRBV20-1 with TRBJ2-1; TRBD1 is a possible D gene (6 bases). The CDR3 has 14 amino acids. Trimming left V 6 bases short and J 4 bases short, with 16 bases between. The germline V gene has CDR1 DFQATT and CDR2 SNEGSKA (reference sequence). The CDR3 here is CSAVRGSWYNEQFF. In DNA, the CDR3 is TGCAGTGCAGTGAGGGGGAGCTGGTACAATGAGCAGTTCTTC.

DNA of the CDR3: TGTGCCAGCAGGCAAACTAGCGGGAACACAGATACGCAGTATTTT. Its protein product is CASRQTSGNTDTQYF. V usage is TRBV2 and J usage is TRBJ2-3; 10 nucleotides agree with TRBD2. Per the germline V gene, CDR1 is SNHLY and CDR2 is FYNNEI. The CDR3 length is 15 residues. With 6 bases clipped from V and 2 bases from J, the junction kept 5 bases outside the gene matches.

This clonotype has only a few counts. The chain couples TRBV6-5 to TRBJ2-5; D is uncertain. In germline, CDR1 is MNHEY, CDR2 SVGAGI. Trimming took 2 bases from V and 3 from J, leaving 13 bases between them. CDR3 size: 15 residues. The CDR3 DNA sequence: TGTGCCAGCAGTTACCCACGGACGGAGAAAGAGACCCAGTACTTC. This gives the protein CASSYPRTEKETQYF.

The CDR3 region is CASSPGQGSTGTFF. The CDR3 DNA reads as TGTGCCAGCAGCCCTGGGCAGGGCTCGACAGGAACTTTCTTT. This chain joins TRBV12-3 or TRBV12-4 and TRBJ1-1, with D possibly TRBD1 on 6 matching bases. The V end was cut by 6 bases, the J end by 12 bases, with 23 bases between. The CDR3 consists of 14 residues.

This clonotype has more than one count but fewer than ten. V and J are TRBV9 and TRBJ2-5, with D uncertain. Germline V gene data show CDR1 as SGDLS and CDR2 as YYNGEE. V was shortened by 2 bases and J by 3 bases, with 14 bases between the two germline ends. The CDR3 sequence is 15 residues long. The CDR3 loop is CASSVSPGTEETQYF. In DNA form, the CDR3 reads TGTGCCAGCAGCGTGAGCCCCGGTACCGAAGAGACCCAGTACTTC. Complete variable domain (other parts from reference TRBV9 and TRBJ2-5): DSGVTQTPKHLITATGQRVTLRCSPRSGDLSVYWYQQSLDQGLQFLIQYYNGEERAKGNILERFSAQQFPDLHSELNLSSLELGDSALYFCASSVSPGTEETQYFGPGTRLLVL.

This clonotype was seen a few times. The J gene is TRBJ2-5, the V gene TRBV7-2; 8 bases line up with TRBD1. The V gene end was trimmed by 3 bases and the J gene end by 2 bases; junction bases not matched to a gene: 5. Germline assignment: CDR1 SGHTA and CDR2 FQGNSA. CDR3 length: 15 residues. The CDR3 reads CASSFQGAAQETQYF. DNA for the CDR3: TGTGCCAGCAGCTTTCAGGGGGCCGCACAAGAGACCCAGTACTTC.

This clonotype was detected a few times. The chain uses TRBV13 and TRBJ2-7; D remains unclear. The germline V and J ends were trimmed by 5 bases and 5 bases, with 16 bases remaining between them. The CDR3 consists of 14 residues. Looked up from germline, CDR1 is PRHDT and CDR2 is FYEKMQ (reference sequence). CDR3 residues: CASSPNPHRDEQYF. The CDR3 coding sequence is TGTGCCAGCAGCCCAAATCCCCACCGGGACGAGCAGTACTTC.

For the CDR3, the DNA is TGTGCCAGCACCAAGGGACCCAACAATGAGCAGTTCTTC. This gives the protein CASTKGPNNEQFF. This rearrangement joins TRBV27 to TRBJ2-1; D is perhaps TRBD1 or TRBD2 (5 bases each). V lost 7 bases and J lost 5, with 12 bases in between. In germline, CDR1 is MNHEY, CDR2 SMNVEV (reference sequence). The CDR3 runs to 13 residues.

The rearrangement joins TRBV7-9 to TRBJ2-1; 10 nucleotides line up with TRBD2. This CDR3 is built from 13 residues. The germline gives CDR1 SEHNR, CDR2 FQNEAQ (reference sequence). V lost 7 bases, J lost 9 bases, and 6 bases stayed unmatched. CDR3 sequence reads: CASNSGGAGEQFF. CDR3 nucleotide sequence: TGTGCCAGCAACAGCGGGGGGGCCGGTGAGCAGTTCTTC.

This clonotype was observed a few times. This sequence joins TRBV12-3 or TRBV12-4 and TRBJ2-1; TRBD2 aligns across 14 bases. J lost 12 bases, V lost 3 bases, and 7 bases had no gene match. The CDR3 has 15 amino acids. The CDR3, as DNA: TGTGCCAGCAGTTTGGGACTAGCGGGGGCGCCCGGGCAGTTCTTC. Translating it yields CASSLGLAGAPGQFF.

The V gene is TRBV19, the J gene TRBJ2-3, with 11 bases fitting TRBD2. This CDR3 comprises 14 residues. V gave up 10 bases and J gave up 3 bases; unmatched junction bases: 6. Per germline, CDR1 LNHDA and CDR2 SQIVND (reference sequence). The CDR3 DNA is TGTGCCATATCTAGCGGGGGGAGGACAGATACGCAGTATTTT. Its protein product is CAISSGGRTDTQYF.

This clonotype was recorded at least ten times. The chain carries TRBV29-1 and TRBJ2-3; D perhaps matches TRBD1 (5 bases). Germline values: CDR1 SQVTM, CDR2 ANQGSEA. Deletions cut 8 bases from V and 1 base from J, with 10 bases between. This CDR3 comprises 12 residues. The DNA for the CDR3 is TGCAGCATCGGACAAGGCACAGATACGCAGTATTTT. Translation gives CSIGQGTDTQYF.

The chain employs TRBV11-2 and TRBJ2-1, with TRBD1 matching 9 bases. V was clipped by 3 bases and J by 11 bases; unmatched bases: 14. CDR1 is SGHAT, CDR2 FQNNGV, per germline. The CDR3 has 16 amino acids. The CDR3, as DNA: TGTGCCAGCAGCTTTGGGACAGGGTTCCTAAAGACACAGCAGTTCTTC. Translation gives CASSFGTGFLKTQQFF.

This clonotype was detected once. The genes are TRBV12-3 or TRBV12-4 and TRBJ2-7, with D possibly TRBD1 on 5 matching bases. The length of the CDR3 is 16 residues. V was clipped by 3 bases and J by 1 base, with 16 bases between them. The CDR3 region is CASSLAPFDSSYEQYF. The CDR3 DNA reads TGTGCCAGCAGTTTGGCCCCCTTCGACAGTTCCTACGAGCAGTACTTC.

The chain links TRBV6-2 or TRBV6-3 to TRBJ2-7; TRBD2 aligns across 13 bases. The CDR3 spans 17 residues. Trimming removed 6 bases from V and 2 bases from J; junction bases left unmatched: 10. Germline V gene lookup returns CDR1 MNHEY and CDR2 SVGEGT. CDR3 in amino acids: CASSNPGLAGRAYEQYF. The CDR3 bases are TGTGCCAGCAGCAATCCGGGACTAGCGGGACGCGCCTACGAGCAGTACTTC.